A selection of T cell receptor beta chains follows, all from one sample in a study of T cell repertoires in cytomegalovirus infection. TCRdb called the reads again in MiXCR, with one record for every CDR3 protein. Among about 530,000 distinct CDR3 sequences, about 25% were seen once, and the ten largest hold less than 15%. Sequencing used PBMCs. Every receptor here comes from a human donor in good health (CMV status not recorded). Some clones in this sample may be carry-over from other donors' samples. The CDR3 runs from the conserved cysteine through the conserved F or W. A D gene is named only where the DNA matches it firmly. Some rows have no size entry. The others give once, few or many, or a class for an expanded clone.

few | 14 | TRBJ1-5 | TRBV28 | . | TGTGCCAGCAGTTTCCTGAGGAGCAATCAGCCCCAGCATTTT | CASSFLRSNQPQHF
few | 14 | TRBJ1-1 | TRBV29-1 | . | TGCAGCGTTGGGGGCGGCAGCTGGAACACTGAAGCTTTCTTT | CSVGGGSWNTEAFF
. | 16 | TRBJ1-1 | TRBV5-5 | TRBD1 | TGTGCCGGCAGCTTGGGGACAGGGATTATGAACACTGAAGCTTTCTTT | CAGSLGTGIMNTEAFF
few | 14 | TRBJ1-2 | TRBV12-3/TRBV12-4 | . | TGTGCCAGCAGTTACAGGGTCTACAACTATGGCTACACCTTC | CASSYRVYNYGYTF
. | 15 | TRBJ2-2 | TRBV6-5 | . | TGTGCCAGTCAGCTTGGGGGGGCTTACACCGGGGAGCTGTTTTTT | CASQLGGAYTGELFF
many | 13 | TRBJ1-4 | TRBV7-9 | . | TGTGCCAGCAGCTGGATAGTAGGTGAAAAACTGTTTTTT | CASSWIVGEKLFF
. | 19 | TRBJ2-1 | TRBV5-6 | . | TGTGCCAGCAGCGATATCAAGGGCCGAACTGGAGGCCCCTACAATGAGCAGTTCTTC | CASSDIKGRTGGPYNEQFF
few | 13 | TRBJ1-1 | TRBV14 | . | TGTGCCAGCAGCCAAGTGTTGAGGGCAGAAGCTTTCTTT | CASSQVLRAEAFF
. | 15 | TRBJ2-5 | TRBV7-9 | TRBD2 | TGTGCCAGCAGCCTCGGACTAGCGGGATTAGAGACCCAGTACTTC | CASSLGLAGLETQYF
. | 11 | TRBJ2-1 | TRBV30 | . | TGTGCCTGGAGTGAGGGTAATGAGCAGTTCTTC | CAWSEGNEQFF
. | 16 | TRBJ1-1 | TRBV20-1 | . | TGCAGTGCTAGAGATTTGGGAGGGCGAGGGAACACTGAAGCTTTCTTT | CSARDLGGRGNTEAFF
few | 13 | TRBJ1-1 | TRBV6-1 | . | TGTGCCAGCAGTAGCCGGGGTGACAGTGAAGCTTTCTTT | CASSSRGDSEAFF
. | 16 | TRBJ2-3 | TRBV27 | TRBD1 | TGTGCCAGCAGAGTGGCGGGGACAGGTGTTGCAGATACGCAGTATTTT | CASRVAGTGVADTQYF
many | 15 | TRBJ2-5 | TRBV7-2 | TRBD1 | TGTGCCAGCAGCCCCGGACAGGGGGCGCAAGAGACCCAGTACTTC | CASSPGQGAQETQYF
. | 16 | TRBJ1-3 | TRBV6-6 | . | TGTGCCAGCAGTTACGGGGGACAACTCTCTGGAAACACCATATATTTT | CASSYGGQLSGNTIYF
. | 15 | TRBJ2-7 | TRBV7-2 | . | TGTGCCAGCAGACCCACTAGTGCGATCCCCTACGAGCAGTACTTC | CASRPTSAIPYEQYF
few | 14 | TRBJ1-2 | TRBV29-1 | . | TGCAGCGTTGAAGCAGACGGGGTATCCGTTGGCTACACCTTC | CSVEADGVSVGYTF
. | 15 | TRBJ2-5 | TRBV7-9 | . | TGTGCCAGCAGCCCCCCGGGGTCTAATCAAGAGACCCAGTACTTC | CASSPPGSNQETQYF
. | 14 | TRBJ1-1 | TRBV9 | . | TGTGCCAGCAGGGATCTTTTTTTGAACACTGAAGCTTTCTTT | CASRDLFLNTEAFF
few | 12 | TRBJ2-3 | TRBV7-2 | . | TGTGCCAGCAGCTTACGGCTAGATACGCAGTATTTT | CASSLRLDTQYF
few | 13 | TRBJ2-5 | TRBV19 | TRBD2 | TGTGCCAGTAGTATAGATCGGGAGGGGACCCAGTACTTC | CASSIDREGTQYF
few | 16 | TRBJ1-3 | TRBV11-2 | . | TGTGCCAGCAGCCCCCTTTGGGGGTTCTCTGGAAACACCATATATTTT | CASSPLWGFSGNTIYF
few | 14 | TRBJ1-1 | TRBV11-3 | . | TGTGCCAGCAGCTTACTCAGGGAGGATACTGAAGCTTTCTTT | CASSLLREDTEAFF
few | 13 | TRBJ2-3 | TRBV28 | . | TGTGCCAGCAGACCTCCAGGGCCAGATACGCAGTATTTT | CASRPPGPDTQYF
few | 13 | TRBJ2-5 | TRBV12-3/TRBV12-4 | . | TGTGCCAGCAGTTTTGAGGATGAAGAGACCCAGTACTTC | CASSFEDEETQYF
. | 15 | TRBJ1-1 | TRBV19 | . | TGTGCCAGTAGTATAACGAGGGGTGGAGGGACTGAAGCTTTCTTT | CASSITRGGGTEAFF
few | 14 | TRBJ2-2 | TRBV19 | . | TGTGCCAGTAGTCGCGCCAGTAGGAAAGGGGAGCTGTTTTTT | CASSRASRKGELFF
few | 13 | TRBJ2-5 | TRBV10-3 | . | TGTGCCATCAGTGTAGGACTACAAGAGACCCAGTACTTC | CAISVGLQETQYF
. | 16 | TRBJ2-1 | TRBV6-2/TRBV6-3 | TRBD2 | TGTGCCAGCAGAGACCAAACTAGCGGGAAATACAATGAGCAGTTCTTC | CASRDQTSGKYNEQFF
few | 12 | TRBJ2-5 | TRBV20-1 | . | TGCAGTGCCCCGGACTCTCTAGAGACCCAGTACTTC | CSAPDSLETQYF
. | 15 | TRBJ2-1 | TRBV11-2 | TRBD1 | TGTGCCAGCACACAGGGGGCTTACTCCTACAATGAGCAGTTCTTC | CASTQGAYSYNEQFF
few | 15 | TRBJ1-2 | TRBV11-3 | . | TGTGCCAGCAGCTTTGGGGCGGGTCAGGACTATGGCTACACCTTC | CASSFGAGQDYGYTF
many | 13 | TRBJ1-2 | TRBV7-2 | . | TGTGCCAGCAGCGACCGGATTGTCTATGGCTACACCTTC | CASSDRIVYGYTF
few | 16 | TRBJ2-1 | TRBV14 | . | TGTGCCAGCAGCCAAGGGGTGACGAGCTCCTACAATGAGCAGTTCTTC | CASSQGVTSSYNEQFF
. | 15 | TRBJ2-3 | TRBV11-2 | . | TGTGCCAGCAGCTCGATCCCCGGTGGCGCAGATACGCAGTATTTT | CASSSIPGGADTQYF
few | 14 | TRBJ1-2 | TRBV20-1 | . | TGCAGTGCTAGCACGCAGGTCCTCTGGGGTGGCTACACCTTC | CSASTQVLWGGYTF
many | 16 | TRBJ2-5 | TRBV7-2 | TRBD2 | TGTGCCAGCAGCATTAGCGGGAGCCCTCTGGGGGAGACCCAGTACTTC | CASSISGSPLGETQYF
. | 15 | TRBJ2-3 | TRBV25-1 | . | TGTGCCAGCAGTGAGTTCGCGGGGTACACAGATACGCAGTATTTT | CASSEFAGYTDTQYF
. | 16 | TRBJ2-4 | TRBV20-1 | . | TGCAGTGCTAGAGTCCCCATAGGGGGAACCCGGGACATTCAGTACTTC | CSARVPIGGTRDIQYF
. | 15 | TRBJ2-1 | TRBV10-3 | TRBD1 | TGTGCCATCAGTGAGGACTCCAGGGGGCGGAATGAGCAGTTCTTC | CAISEDSRGRNEQFF
few | 12 | TRBJ1-2 | TRBV19 | . | TGTGCCAGTAGTACGGATAACTATGGCTACACCTTC | CASSTDNYGYTF
. | 14 | TRBJ2-7 | TRBV5-1 | . | TGCGCCAGCACGTATCAAGAGGCCGAGGGAGAGCAGTACTTC | CASTYQEAEGEQYF
. | 14 | TRBJ2-5 | TRBV7-2 | . | TGTGCCAGCAGCACCCTTGGGCCGGAGGAGACCCAGTACTTC | CASSTLGPEETQYF
. | 17 | TRBJ1-2 | TRBV19 | . | TGTGCCAGTAGTATAACTAGCCGGGACACCATACGTCGTGGCTACACCTTC | CASSITSRDTIRRGYTF
. | 13 | TRBJ2-1 | TRBV20-1 | TRBD2 | TGCAGTGGCGGGACTAGTTTAAGCAATGAGCAGTTCTTC | CSGGTSLSNEQFF
many | 14 | TRBJ2-5 | TRBV7-2 | TRBD1 | TGTGCCAGCAGCCCCCAGGGGGCAGGTGAGACCCAGTACTTC | CASSPQGAGETQYF
many | 15 | TRBJ1-2 | TRBV7-9 | TRBD1 | TGTGCCAGCAGCACGAGGGACAGAGAGAACTATGGCTACACCTTC | CASSTRDRENYGYTF
. | 17 | TRBJ2-7 | TRBV27 | TRBD1 | TGTGCCAACAGCTTCAGTCCCCCGGGACAGTCCTTCTACGAGCAGTACTTC | CANSFSPPGQSFYEQYF
. | 14 | TRBJ2-5 | TRBV20-1 | . | TGCAGTGCCGTTAGGGGGGGAATCGGGGAGACCCAGTACTTC | CSAVRGGIGETQYF